The T cell receptor beta chain described here comes from a study of graft-versus-host responses after intestinal transplantation listed by TCRdb under 2021. About the full investigation: Recipients received multivisceral, liver-intestinal, or isolated intestinal transplants. The cohort enrolled roughly 25 intestinal transplant recipients including one retransplant, and 3 patients lacking pretransplant specimens were excluded. A peak of at least 4% donor T cells among recipient peripheral blood mononuclear cells was the definition used for donor T cell macrochimerism. Alloreactive clones were identified by sequencing pre-transplant mixed lymphocyte reaction products and comparing them with unstimulated pre-transplant donor and recipient T cells. Anti-thymocyte globulin induction was given to all recipients, followed by maintenance tacrolimus and steroids for around three years. Rather than going through the commercial service, samples from three later patients were sequenced in-house on an Illumina MiSeq and processed with MiXCR. After intestinal transplantation, graft-versus-host and host-versus-graft alloreactive T cell clones in the graft, circulation and bone marrow were tracked using bulk TCR-beta CDR3 sequencing.

A word on this clone: Its target antigen remains unknown. Base qualities were left out, and no much larger clone turns up one base away.

The paper as a whole reports these results and caveats: Early after transplant, declines in HvG clones were associated with peak levels of circulating GvH clones. High GvH to HvG T cell clonal ratios were observed in the allografts of patients with donor T cell macrochimerism. GvH clones were detected in recipient bone marrow, and some appeared earlier in ileal mucosa or blood, consistent with an intestinal mucosal origin. The relatively low number and heterogeneity of intestinal transplant patients limited the conclusions.

Preparation of the library involved the immunoSEQ multiplex PCR assay. High-throughput TCR-beta CDR3 sequencing of genomic DNA from most patients was performed by Adaptive Biotechnologies. In the paper's pipeline: Adaptive's ImmunoSEQ software supplied the TCR sequencing data for 15 to 20 patients, while MiXCR and VDJtools were used to process a few other patients. CDR3 nucleotide sequences shared between donor and recipient were removed because the origin of such sequences could not be assigned. Alloreactive clones required at least 2-fold expansion over unstimulated cells and minimum CFSE-low frequency of 0.002% (template counts) or 0.001% (read counts). A clone was considered mappable if detected in the sequenced pre-transplant spleen, lymph node, or MLR CFSE-low populations of the donor or recipient. Cumulative frequency of alloreactive clones was calculated as a percentage of all sequences weighted by copy number. TCRdb obtained this table from immuneACCESS and retained in-frame rearrangements with V and J assigned. These tables miss some clones; where compared with another copy, unresolved V genes account for less than half of the shortfall, and the remainder is unexplained. The V and J calls and clone size were taken over from that table, and D and trimming were inferred from the DNA. This sample gives 9,500 to 12,000 clones in total; 65% to 80% of them show up just once. Of the sample, approximately 30% is held by the ten largest clones.

Germline trimming amounts to 4 bases on V and 8 bases on J, with 5 as the count of junction bases outside the gene matches. Via the germline V gene, CDR1 is SNHLY and CDR2 FYNNEI. The CDR3 contains 14 residues, cysteine and phenylalanine counted. The entry retains the CDR3 DNA only, 42 bases that are in frame from base 1. Blood samples were collected up to 4 times in the first month after transplant and then at least monthly when available. The rearrangement joined TRBV2 to TRBJ1-4, and TRBD1 aligns with 9 junction nucleotides. The clonotype originates from a human patient who received an intestinal transplant, so some T cells may come from the graft donor. Sequenced material: PBMCs, taken about 490 days after intestinal transplant. The bases are TGTGCCAGCAGTGGACAGGGGGTTAGGGAAAAACTGTTTTTT. This is translated as CASSGQGVREKLFF.